The 19 T cell receptor beta chains below all came from one sample that was sequenced in a study of PD-L1 blockade in urothelial cancer. Time point: peripheral blood 6 weeks after treatment start. Only in-frame clones appear in the TCRdb table, and some are missing; sequencing was by immunoSEQ multiplex PCR. Of 35,000 to 50,000 clones in the sample, roughly 85% are singletons; the top ten hold over 12%. The input for sequencing was PBMCs, taken around atezolizumab (anti-PD-L1) treatment. Source of these receptors: a man between 60 and 75 years old with urothelial cancer.

The chain links TRBV5-1 to TRBJ2-5, with 7 bases that match TRBD2. The junction had 7 bases not matched to a gene; V was cut back by 7 bases and J by 4 bases. The CDR3 spans 13 residues. The V gene's germline CDR1 is SGHRS and CDR2 YFSETQ. The CDR3: CASARGRAETQYF. In nucleotides, the CDR3 is TGCGCCAGCGCCCGGGGGAGGGCAGAGACCCAGTACTTC.

The rearrangement links TRBV5-6 to TRBJ1-4, with unresolved D. The CDR3 length is 13 residues. Trimming stripped 0 bases from V and 3 bases from J, with 3 bases between. Germline CDR1 is SGHDT and CDR2 is YYEEEE. This CDR3 is CASSLGANEKLFF. DNA of the CDR3: TGTGCCAGCAGCTTGGGAGCTAATGAAAAACTGTTTTTT.

The V and J genes are TRBV11-2 and TRBJ2-2; a possible D gene is TRBD2 (6 bases). The CDR3 extends over 17 amino acids. CDR1 is SGHAT and CDR2 is FQNNGV in the germline V gene. Deletions cut 2 bases from V and 5 bases from J, with 18 bases between. For the CDR3, the DNA is TGTGCCAGCAGCTTAATACAACCGGGACTTATTACCGGGGAGCTGTTTTTT. Protein sequence: CASSLIQPGLITGELFF. The full variable domain, in which reference TRBV11-2 and TRBJ2-2 provide the parts outside the CDR3, is EAGVAQSPRYKIIEKRQSVAFWCNPISGHATLYWYQQILGQGPKLLIQFQNNGVVDDSQLPKDRFSAERLKGVDSTLKIQPAKLEDSAVYLCASSLIQPGLITGELFFGEGSRLTVL.

The rearrangement uses TRBV5-1 and TRBJ1-5; TRBD1 aligns across 7 bases. The ends lost 3 bases at V and 4 bases at J; junction bases unmatched: 4. This CDR3 has 14 amino acids. Germline loops: CDR1 SGHRS, CDR2 YFSETQ. Here the CDR3 reads CASSSGQPNQPQHF. The DNA of the CDR3 is TGCGCCAGCAGCTCGGGACAGCCAAATCAGCCCCAGCATTTT. Full variable domain (rest looked up from reference TRBV5-1 and TRBJ1-5): KAGVTQTPRYLIKTRGQQVTLSCSPISGHRSVSWYQQTPGQGLQFLFEYFSETQRNKGNFPGRFSGRQFSNSRSEMNVSTLELGDSALYLCASSSGQPNQPQHFGDGTRLSIL.

This sequence joins TRBV30 and TRBJ2-7; D perhaps matches TRBD2 (5 bases). CDR3 size: 13 residues. Looked up from germline, CDR1 is GTSNPN and CDR2 is SVGIG (reference sequence). Trimming took off 0 bases at V and 6 bases at J, with 12 bases between the two ends. The CDR3 nucleotides are TGTGCCTGGAGTGTAGGAGGCGGATTCGAGCAGTACTTC. Translation gives CAWSVGGGFEQYF.

The rearrangement uses TRBV4-1 and TRBJ2-7, with 9 positions matching TRBD1. Germline CDR1 reads MGHRA; CDR2 reads YSYEKL. The V segment lost 4 bases and the J segment 3 bases; nucleotides outside the gene matches: 4. The CDR3 sequence is 14 residues long. The CDR3 loop is CASSLPGQGYEQYF. The CDR3 bases are TGCGCCAGCAGCCTACCGGGACAGGGCTACGAGCAGTACTTC.

This clone was counted a single time. J is TRBJ2-1 and V is TRBV6-1; 7 positions match TRBD1. This CDR3 has 14 amino acids. The germline gives CDR1 MNHNS, CDR2 SASEGT. After removal of 1 base from V and 9 bases from J, the junction contained 6 bases not matched to a gene. In DNA, the CDR3 is TGTGCCAGCAGTGAAGGAGAGACAGGGACTGAGCAGTTCTTC. This codes for CASSEGETGTEQFF.

V gene TRBV7-2 combines with J gene TRBJ1-2; tentative D call: TRBD1 (6 bases). CDR1 and CDR2 from the germline V gene are SGHTA and FQGNSA. CDR3 size: 14 residues. V was trimmed by 6 bases and J by 3 bases, leaving 14 bases between them. The CDR3 reads CASSPNRAHYGYTF. The CDR3 coding sequence is TGTGCCAGCAGTCCGAACAGGGCCCACTATGGCTACACCTTC.

CDR3 nucleotide sequence: TGTGCCAGCAGTTATTCGGGGGTGACTGAAGCTTTCTTT. The encoded protein is CASSYSGVTEAFF. This chain links TRBV6-5 with TRBJ1-1, with D perhaps matching TRBD1 (5 bases). V dropped 3 bases and J dropped 5 bases, with 10 bases sitting between them. Germline V gene data show CDR1 as MNHEY and CDR2 as SVGAGI. The CDR3 consists of 13 residues.

The rearrangement uses TRBV7-6 and TRBJ1-1, with D possibly matching TRBD1 (5 bases). CDR1 is SGHVS, CDR2 FNYEAQ, per germline. The ends were cut back, 4 bases at V and 1 base at J, with 7 bases in the middle. The CDR3 covers 13 residues. The CDR3 protein is CASSSGQNTEAFF. In DNA, the CDR3 is TGTGCCAGCAGCTCCGGACAGAACACTGAAGCTTTCTTT.

This clone was recorded only once. The chain is built from TRBV19 and TRBJ2-1; D gene ambiguous. CDR3 length: 13 amino acids. Trimming took 10 bases from V and 1 from J, leaving 11 bases between them. CDR1 is LNHDA and CDR2 is SQIVND in the germline V gene (reference sequence). CDR3 protein: CATSKRSYNEQFF. In nucleotides, the CDR3 is TGTGCCACCTCCAAGAGGTCCTACAATGAGCAGTTCTTC. The full variable domain, rest sourced from reference TRBV19 and TRBJ2-1, is DGGITQSPKYLFRKEGQNVTLSCEQNLNHDAMYWYRQDPGQGLRLIYYSQIVNDFQKGDIAEGYSVSREKKESFPLTVTSAQKNPTAFYLCATSKRSYNEQFFGPGTRLTVL.

V usage is TRBV19 and J usage is TRBJ1-4; unclear D gene. Trimming left V 3 bases short and J 5 bases short, with 19 bases between. This CDR3 is built from 17 residues. CDR1 is LNHDA and CDR2 is SQIVND in the germline V gene (reference sequence). CDR3 sequence (DNA): TGTGCCAGTAGTATTACAATCAGACATCGCGAAAATGAAAAACTGTTTTTT. This sequence encodes CASSITIRHRENEKLFF.

The rearrangement uses TRBV27 and TRBJ2-1; 11 nucleotides agree with TRBD2. The germline V gene encodes CDR1 MNHEY and CDR2 SMNVEV (reference sequence). This CDR3 is built from 16 residues. V gave up 4 bases and J gave up 4 bases; unmatched junction bases: 6. The CDR3 region is CASSYRLAGRYNEQFF. In DNA form, the CDR3 reads TGTGCCAGCAGTTACCGACTAGCGGGGAGATACAATGAGCAGTTCTTC.

The V gene is TRBV30, the J gene TRBJ2-7; 9 nucleotides match TRBD1. CDR3 size: 16 residues. V gave up 0 bases and J gave up 1 base; unmatched junction bases: 7. Germline CDR1 reads GTSNPN; CDR2 reads SVGIG (reference sequence). CDR3 amino acids: CAWSVLGTGPSYEQYF. As DNA, the CDR3 is TGTGCCTGGAGTGTACTAGGGACAGGGCCTTCCTACGAGCAGTACTTC.

The chain joins TRBV5-4 to TRBJ1-2; 7 nucleotides agree with TRBD1. The CDR3 runs to 14 residues. The germline gives CDR1 SGHNT, CDR2 YYREEE (reference sequence). Unmatched junction bases numbered 2, after V lost 0 bases and J lost 3 bases. For the CDR3, the DNA is TGTGCCAGCAGCTTGGGGGACAGAGACTATGGCTACACCTTC. It encodes CASSLGDRDYGYTF.

The chain combines TRBV10-2 with TRBJ1-1; D uncertain. Per germline, CDR1 WSHSY and CDR2 SAAADI. This CDR3 region has 13 residues. V was trimmed by 1 base and J by 6 bases, leaving 9 bases between them. CDR3 nucleotide sequence: TGCGCCAGCAGTGAGTGGCGGTCCCCTGAAGCTTTCTTT. It codes for CASSEWRSPEAFF.

The chain carries TRBV19 and TRBJ2-3, with unresolved D. Trimming stripped 5 bases from V and 6 bases from J, with 6 bases between. This CDR3 is 11 amino acids long. Germline V lookup: CDR1 LNHDA, CDR2 SQIVND (reference sequence). This CDR3 reads CASSLRDTQYF. In DNA, the CDR3 is TGTGCCAGTAGTCTTCGGGATACGCAGTATTTT.

The count of this clone is one. This sequence joins TRBV6-5 and TRBJ2-2, with 8 bases lining up with TRBD1. CDR1 is MNHEY and CDR2 is SVGAGI in the germline V gene. The J segment lost 7 bases and the V segment lost 0 bases, leaving 7 bases of the junction unmatched. The CDR3 is made up of 16 amino acids. The CDR3 coding sequence is TGTGCCAGCAGTTACTCCCCGGACAGGGACGGCGGGGAGCTGTTTTTT. Encoded protein: CASSYSPDRDGGELFF.

The chain has TRBV7-8 and TRBJ2-5; the match to TRBD2 covers 14 bases. This CDR3 contains 19 residues. CDR1 SGHVS and CDR2 FQNEAQ come from the germline V gene. The V gene end was trimmed by 5 bases and the J gene end by 2 bases; junction bases not matched to a gene: 13. This CDR3 reads CASSRTGTSGGSPQETQYF. In nucleotides, the CDR3 is TGTGCCAGCAGCAGAACCGGGACTAGCGGGGGTTCGCCTCAAGAGACCCAGTACTTC.